One TCR beta chain is described in this entry. DNA at 150 to 200 ng, approximately 30,000 T cell genomes, went into sorted-subset replicate PCRs. Here immunoSEQ multiplex PCR was the method, and the copy in TCRdb shows in-frame clones only, minus some. The data hold 1.5 million to 2.5 million clones, with approximately 94% observed a single time. CD45RO-negative, CCR7-positively selected cells formed the naive CD8 fraction, excluding terminally differentiated effector memory CD45RA+ cells. This entry comes from a study of shared clonotypes between healthy human individuals. At the level of the study: Donor composition was two women and a few men, aged 18 to 49. There were three CD4 naive, three CD4 memory, two CD8 naive and one CD8 memory plates per donor.

The CDR3 runs to 16 residues. Trimming cost V 0 bases and J 2 bases, with 13 bases left between them. CDR1 and CDR2 from the germline V gene are SGHRS and YFSETQ. Sample: naive CD8+ T cells sorted from blood. The chain carries TRBV5-1 and TRBJ2-3, with D perhaps matching TRBD1 (5 bases). The source of this sequence is a man in his late teens or twenties in good health. CDR3 in DNA: TGCGCCAGCAGCTTGGCTGGCAGGGCCCCCACAGATACGCAGTATTTT. This encodes CASSLAGRAPTDTQYF.